The clone carrying this TCR beta chain showed up just a few times. The antigen is unknown. Germline-derived CDR1 and CDR2 are DFQATT and SNEGSKA (reference sequence). The CDR3 is 12 residues long. V dropped 6 bases and J dropped 7; count of bases not matched to a gene: 6. PBMCs were isolated from an approximately 10 ml sample of fresh peripheral blood. The study amplified TCR beta CDR3 regions using RNA transcripts. The library came from an HTBI-primed first-round RT-PCR and a second-round multiplex PCR. TCRdb reanalysed the multiplex PCR reads using MiXCR and keeps one entry per CDR3 protein. This table holds some 250,000 distinct CDR3 sequences, less than 55% found once. These data belong to a study of Graves' ophthalmopathy and Graves' hyperthyroidism. The study's findings and limits: Ophthalmopathy and stable hyperthyroidism were discriminated by a 13-signature model, with approximately 89% sensitivity and approximately 81% specificity.

Sequencing was carried out using peripheral blood. The V and J genes are TRBV20-1 and TRBJ1-1; 9 nucleotides line up with TRBD1. The sequence derives from an adult man with Graves' ophthalmopathy. CDR3 amino acids: CSANRGQSEAFF. CDR3 sequence (DNA): TGCAGTGCCAACAGGGGGCAGAGTGAAGCTTTCTTT.